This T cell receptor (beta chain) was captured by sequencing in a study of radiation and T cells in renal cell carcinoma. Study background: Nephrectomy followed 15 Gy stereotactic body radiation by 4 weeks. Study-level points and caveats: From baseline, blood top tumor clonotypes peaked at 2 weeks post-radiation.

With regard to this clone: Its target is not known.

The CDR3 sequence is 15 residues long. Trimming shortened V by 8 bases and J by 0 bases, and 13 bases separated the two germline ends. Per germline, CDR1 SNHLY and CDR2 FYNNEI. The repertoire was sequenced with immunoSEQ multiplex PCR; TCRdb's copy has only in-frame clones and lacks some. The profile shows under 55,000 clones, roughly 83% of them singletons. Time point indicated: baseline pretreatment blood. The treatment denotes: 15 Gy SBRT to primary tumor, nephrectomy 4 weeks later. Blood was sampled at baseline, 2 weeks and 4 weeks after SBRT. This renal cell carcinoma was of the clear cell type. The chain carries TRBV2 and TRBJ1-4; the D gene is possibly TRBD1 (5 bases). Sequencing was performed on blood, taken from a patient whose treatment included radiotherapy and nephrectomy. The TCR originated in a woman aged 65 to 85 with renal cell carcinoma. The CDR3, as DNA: TGTGCCAGCGACCTTACAGGAGCAACTAATGAAAAACTGTTTTTT. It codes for CASDLTGATNEKLFF.